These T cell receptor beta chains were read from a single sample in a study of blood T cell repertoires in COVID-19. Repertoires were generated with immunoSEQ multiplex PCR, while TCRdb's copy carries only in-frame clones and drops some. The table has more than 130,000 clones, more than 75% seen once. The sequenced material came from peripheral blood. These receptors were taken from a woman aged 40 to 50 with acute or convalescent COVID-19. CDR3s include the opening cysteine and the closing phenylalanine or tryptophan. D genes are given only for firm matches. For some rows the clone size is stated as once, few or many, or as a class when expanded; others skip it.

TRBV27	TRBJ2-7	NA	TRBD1	CASSLGGQLWTEQYF	TGTGCCAGCAGTTTAGGGGGACAGCTCTGGACAGAGCAGTACTTC
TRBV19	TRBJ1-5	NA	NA	CASSIGRGNQPQHF	TGTGCCAGTAGTATAGGCAGGGGCAATCAGCCCCAGCATTTT
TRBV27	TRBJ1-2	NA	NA	CASSSKQENYGYTF	TGTGCCAGCAGCTCAAAACAGGAGAACTATGGCTACACCTTC
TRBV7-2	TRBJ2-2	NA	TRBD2	CASSLEPAGVSGELFF	TGTGCCAGCAGCTTAGAACCAGCGGGAGTCTCCGGGGAGCTGTTTTTT
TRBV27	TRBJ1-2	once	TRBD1	CASSIYLNRRGYHGYTF	TGTGCCAGCAGTATATACCTAAATCGCAGGGGGTATCATGGCTACACCTTC
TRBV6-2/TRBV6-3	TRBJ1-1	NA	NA	CASSYGLGATEAFF	TGTGCCAGCAGTTACGGATTGGGGGCCACTGAAGCTTTCTTT
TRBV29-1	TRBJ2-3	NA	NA	CSVQTTKATDTQYF	TGCAGCGTCCAGACGACTAAGGCGACAGATACGCAGTATTTT
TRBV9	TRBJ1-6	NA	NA	CASSVGGRGNSPLHF	TGTGCCAGCAGCGTAGGAGGTAGGGGTAATTCACCCCTCCACTTT
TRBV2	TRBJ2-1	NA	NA	CASSAGAFNPNEQFF	TGTGCCAGCAGTGCAGGGGCCTTTAACCCCAATGAGCAGTTCTTC
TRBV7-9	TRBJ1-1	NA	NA	CASSLAGLGTEAFF	TGTGCCAGCAGCTTAGCAGGTCTAGGTACTGAAGCTTTCTTT
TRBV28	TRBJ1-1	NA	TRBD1	CASSLTGGAFF	TGTGCCAGCAGTCTGACAGGGGGAGCTTTCTTT
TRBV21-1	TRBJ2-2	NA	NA	CASSKDGTRHTGELFF	TGTGCCAGCAGCAAAGACGGGACTAGACACACCGGGGAGCTGTTTTTT
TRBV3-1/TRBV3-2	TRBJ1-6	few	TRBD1	CASSPSDRANSPLHF	TGTGCCAGCAGTCCTTCCGACAGGGCGAATTCACCCCTCCACTTT
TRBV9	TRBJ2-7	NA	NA	CASSAGAASFYEQYF	TGTGCCAGCAGCGCAGGGGCAGCCAGCTTCTACGAGCAGTACTTC
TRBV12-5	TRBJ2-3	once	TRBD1	CASGLFSGTGGYF	TGTGCTAGTGGTTTGTTTTCCGGGACAGGAGGGTATTTT
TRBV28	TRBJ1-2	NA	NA	CASTIAPFGGYTF	TGTGCCAGCACCATCGCCCCATTCGGGGGCTACACCTTC
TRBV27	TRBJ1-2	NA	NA	CASSFRGNYGYTF	TGTGCCAGCAGTTTTCGGGGGAACTATGGCTACACCTTC
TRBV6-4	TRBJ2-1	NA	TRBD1	CASSETGRLFF	TGTGCCAGCAGTGAGACAGGGCGGCTGTTCTTC
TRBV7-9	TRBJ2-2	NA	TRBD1	CASSRPPGQGNTGELFF	TGTGCCAGCAGCCGCCCACCGGGACAGGGCAACACCGGGGAGCTGTTTTTT
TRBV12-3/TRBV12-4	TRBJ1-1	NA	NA	CASLEGTEAFF	TGTGCCAGCCTGGAGGGCACTGAAGCTTTCTTT
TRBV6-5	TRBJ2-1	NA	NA	CASTPRRGGPNEQFF	TGTGCCAGCACCCCCCGGAGGGGGGGCCCGAATGAGCAGTTCTTC
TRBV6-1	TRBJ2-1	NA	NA	CASRNGERAGNEQFF	TGTGCCAGCAGGAACGGGGAGCGGGCGGGCAATGAGCAGTTCTTC
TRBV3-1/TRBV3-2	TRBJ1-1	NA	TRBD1	CASSQDRGSTEAFF	TGTGCCAGCAGCCAGGACAGGGGGTCAACTGAAGCTTTCTTT